This T cell receptor beta chain stems from a study of control samples from healthy donors and cancer patients. Germline CDR1 SGHVS, CDR2 FQNEAQ. V lost 5 bases to trimming and J lost 3 bases, with 11 bases between them. This CDR3 has 13 residues. Profiled with immunoSEQ multiplex PCR; TCRdb holds only in-frame clones, not every one. The table includes roughly 100,000 clones, 85% to 90% detected once. This receptor was identified in a man younger than 40 in good health. V is TRBV7-8 and J is TRBJ2-7; D ambiguous. The specimen sequenced was blood. This CDR3 is CASSGVWNYEQYV. The DNA of the CDR3 is TGTGCCAGCAGCGGGGTGTGGAACTACGAGCAGTACGTC.